This TCR beta chain came from a study of blood T cells in healthy people across ages (dated by TCRdb to the mid-2010s). Regarding the research as a whole: In model experiments, template switching captured roughly one uniquely barcoded TCR beta cDNA molecule for every two T cells. Age-related changes in TCR beta repertoire diversity were measured in the study by deep sequencing normalized with unique cDNA molecular identifiers. To avoid experimental bias, donors of different ages were spread randomly across the sequencing lanes. Four age groups were formed from the donors: young (average approximately 15 years), middle-aged (roughly 38), aged (around 62) and long-lived (around 82). For two donors (one aged 18 to 30 and one aged 80 or older), the study analyzed two additional independent replicas of 1 million unique cDNA reads from the same blood draw. On the study overall, not on this receptor specifically: The long-lived group showed more naive CD4+ T cells, fewer expanded clones and increased TCR diversity than the aged group, suggesting age selection. Since profiling was done on bulk unsorted PBMCs, naive and antigen-experienced compartments could not be conclusively compared. The percentage of naive T cells measured by flow cytometry correlated strongly with observed TCR beta diversity. As age increased, observed TCR beta diversity per million T cells dropped in a roughly linear way, and a significant reduction was already evident by age about 40. Estimates of total diversity from one million sequenced T cells were regarded as lower bounds and underestimates. Because donor CMV infection status was unknown, age-related changes in expanded clonotypes were potentially confounded.

The donors were under 40 Caucasian individuals from Russia, aged 6 to 90 years, who were systemically healthy. Each donor gave roughly 9 milliliters of peripheral blood, drawn into EDTA-treated Vacutainer tubes. Ficoll-Paque density-gradient centrifugation was used to isolate PBMCs, with at least 7 million per sample. Trizol reagent was used to extract total RNA from PBMCs, with at least 5.5 micrograms per sample. Naive CD45RAhigh/CD27high T cell percentages were measured by flow cytometry on a PBMC aliquot from every donor. Receptor libraries were prepared by 5' RACE. Sequencing was carried out with an Illumina HiSeq 2500. The second PCR ran for roughly 6 to 11 cycles and used a J-beta primer mix along with a sample-barcoded 5' primer. Each TCR beta cDNA molecule received a unique molecular identifier from a template-switch 5' adaptor carrying 12 random nucleotides. Each sample yielded at least 2.5 million CDR3-containing paired-end reads. First-strand cDNA was synthesized from all RNA with the Mint cDNA synthesis kit, primed by a TRBC-specific oligonucleotide. Following uracil-DNA glycosylase treatment, a first 18-cycle PCR with universal primers M1SS and BC2_uni_R was performed on all cDNA. The study's own analysis went as follows. For normalization, 1 million high-quality reads, each with a distinct molecular identifier, were randomly selected from each sample. Reads sharing molecular identifiers were discarded rather than binned into consensus sequences. MiTCR, set to a Q25 quality threshold and the strictest error-elimination algorithm, was used for CDR3 identification, clonotype clustering and error correction. A nonparametric unseen species model with Euler transformation was used to estimate lower-bound total TCR beta diversity. TCRdb's own reprocessing of the public reads used fastp at Q25 and MiXCR and kept productive beta chains. When rows share a CDR3 protein, they turn into one entry using the most common DNA and genes. TCRdb's processing, not the authors' own work, is the source of the V and J calls. The sample records approximately 1.5 million distinct CDR3 sequences, about 31% of which are singletons. 10% to 12% of the sample rests with the top ten.

This clonotype was picked up many times. The target of this receptor is not known. The record has no base qualities; no much larger clone is one base away. From the cysteine up to the phenylalanine, the CDR3 has a length of 15 residues. The DNA shown is the 45-base CDR3, in frame from base 1. V drops 1 base and J drops 1 base, leaving 10 bases in between. CDR1 and CDR2 are drawn from the germline V gene: MGHRA, YSYEKL. Sequenced material: blood. The TCR sequence derives from a woman in her twenties or thirties in good health. The rearranged segments are TRBV4-1 and TRBJ2-5, with no D gene named confidently. The CDR3 protein is CASSQVVVSQETQYF. The sequence in DNA is TGCGCCAGCAGCCAAGTGGTAGTGAGCCAAGAGACCCAGTACTTC.